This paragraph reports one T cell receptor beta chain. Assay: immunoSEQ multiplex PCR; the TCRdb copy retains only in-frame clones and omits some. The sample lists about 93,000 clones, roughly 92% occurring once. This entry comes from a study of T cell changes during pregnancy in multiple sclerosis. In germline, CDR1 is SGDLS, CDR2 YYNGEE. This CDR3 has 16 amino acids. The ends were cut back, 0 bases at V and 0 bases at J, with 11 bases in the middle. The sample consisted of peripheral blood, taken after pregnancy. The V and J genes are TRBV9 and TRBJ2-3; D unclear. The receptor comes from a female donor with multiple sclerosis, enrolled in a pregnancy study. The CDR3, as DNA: TGTGCCAGCAGCGTAGGCGCCAGCGCCAGCACAGATACGCAGTATTTT. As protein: CASSVGASASTDTQYF.